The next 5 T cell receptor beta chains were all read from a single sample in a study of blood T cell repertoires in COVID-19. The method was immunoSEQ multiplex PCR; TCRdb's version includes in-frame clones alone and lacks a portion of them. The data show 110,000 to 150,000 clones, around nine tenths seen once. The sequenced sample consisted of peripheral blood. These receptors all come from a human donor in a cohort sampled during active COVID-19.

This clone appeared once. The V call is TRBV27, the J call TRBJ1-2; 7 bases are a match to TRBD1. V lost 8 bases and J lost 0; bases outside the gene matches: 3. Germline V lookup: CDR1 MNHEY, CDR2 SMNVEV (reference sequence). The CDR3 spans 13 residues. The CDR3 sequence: CASRDSSNYGYTF. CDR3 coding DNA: TGTGCCAGCCGGGACAGTTCTAACTATGGCTACACCTTC.

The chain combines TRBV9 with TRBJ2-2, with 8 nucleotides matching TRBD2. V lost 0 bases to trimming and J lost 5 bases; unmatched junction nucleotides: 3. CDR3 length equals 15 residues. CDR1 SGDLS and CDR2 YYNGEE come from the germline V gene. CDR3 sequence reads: CASSVAGLGTGELFF. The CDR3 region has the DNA TGTGCCAGCAGCGTAGCGGGACTAGGGACCGGGGAGCTGTTTTTT.

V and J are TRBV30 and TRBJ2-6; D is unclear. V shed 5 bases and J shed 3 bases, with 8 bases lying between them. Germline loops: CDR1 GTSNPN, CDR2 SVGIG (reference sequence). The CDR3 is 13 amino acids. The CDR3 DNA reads TGTGCCTGGGACCCGGTTGGGGCCAACGTCCTGACTTTC. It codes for CAWDPVGANVLTF.

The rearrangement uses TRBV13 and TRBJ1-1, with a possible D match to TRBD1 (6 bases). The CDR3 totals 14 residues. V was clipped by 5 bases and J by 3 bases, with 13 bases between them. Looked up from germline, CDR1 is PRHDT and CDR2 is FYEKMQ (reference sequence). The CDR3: CASSAGAGHTEAFF. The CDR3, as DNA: TGTGCCAGCAGCGCGGGGGCGGGGCACACTGAAGCTTTCTTT.

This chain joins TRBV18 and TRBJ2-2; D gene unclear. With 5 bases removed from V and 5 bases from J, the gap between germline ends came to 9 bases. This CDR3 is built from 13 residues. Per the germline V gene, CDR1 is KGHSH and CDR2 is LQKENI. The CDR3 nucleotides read TGTGCCAGCTCAGATAGTGTGACCGGGGAGCTGTTTTTT. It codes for CASSDSVTGELFF.